This TCR beta chain derives from a study of T cell repertoires in cytomegalovirus infection. Via MiXCR, TCRdb re-called the reads, giving one row per CDR3 protein. The table has 80,000 or so distinct CDR3 sequences, under 30% seen once; the top ten hold 50%. Losses at the gene ends were 4 bases for V and 3 bases for J; bases not matched to a gene: 3. Germline-derived CDR1 and CDR2 are MNHNY and SVGAGI (reference sequence). This CDR3 region has 15 residues. A word on this clonotype: What it binds is not known.

This clonotype was sampled from a human donor in good health (CMV status not recorded). Some clones in this sample may be carry-over from other donors' samples. The rearrangement uses TRBV6-6 and TRBJ2-5; 12 bases are shared with TRBD1. The sequencing used CD8+ T cells from cultured PBMCs, collected from culture after CMV antigen stimulation. CDR3 coding DNA: TGTGCCAGCAGTTTCGGGACAGGGGGCGAAGAGACCCAGTACTTC. Translated, it gives CASSFGTGGEETQYF.